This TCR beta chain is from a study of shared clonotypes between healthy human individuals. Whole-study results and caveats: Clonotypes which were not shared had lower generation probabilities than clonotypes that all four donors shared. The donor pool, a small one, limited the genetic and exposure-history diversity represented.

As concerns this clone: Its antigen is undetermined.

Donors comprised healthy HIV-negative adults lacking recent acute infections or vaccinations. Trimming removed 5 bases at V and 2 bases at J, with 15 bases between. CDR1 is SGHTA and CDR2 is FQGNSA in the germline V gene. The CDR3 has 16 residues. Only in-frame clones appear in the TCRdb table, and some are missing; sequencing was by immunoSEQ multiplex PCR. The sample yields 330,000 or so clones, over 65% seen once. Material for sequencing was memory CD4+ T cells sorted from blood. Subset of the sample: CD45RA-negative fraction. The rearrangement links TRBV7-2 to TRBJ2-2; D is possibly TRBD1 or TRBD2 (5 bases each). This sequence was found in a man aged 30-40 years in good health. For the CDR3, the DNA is TGTGCCAGCAGCCCGTACCGGGGCGATAACACCGGGGAGCTGTTTTTT. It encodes CASSPYRGDNTGELFF.